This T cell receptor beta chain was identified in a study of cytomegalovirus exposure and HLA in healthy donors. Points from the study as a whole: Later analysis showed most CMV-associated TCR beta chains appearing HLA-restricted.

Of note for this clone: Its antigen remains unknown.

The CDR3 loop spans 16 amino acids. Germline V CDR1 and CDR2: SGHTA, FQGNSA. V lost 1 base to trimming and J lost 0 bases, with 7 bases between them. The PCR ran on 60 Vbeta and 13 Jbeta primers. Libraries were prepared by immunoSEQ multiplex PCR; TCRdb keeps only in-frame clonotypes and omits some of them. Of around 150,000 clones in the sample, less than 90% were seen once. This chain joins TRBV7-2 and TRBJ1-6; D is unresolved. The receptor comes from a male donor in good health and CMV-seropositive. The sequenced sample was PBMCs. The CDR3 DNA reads TGTGCCAGCAGCTTAGAGAGGAGCTCCTATAATTCACCCCTCCACTTT. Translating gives CASSLERSSYNSPLHF.